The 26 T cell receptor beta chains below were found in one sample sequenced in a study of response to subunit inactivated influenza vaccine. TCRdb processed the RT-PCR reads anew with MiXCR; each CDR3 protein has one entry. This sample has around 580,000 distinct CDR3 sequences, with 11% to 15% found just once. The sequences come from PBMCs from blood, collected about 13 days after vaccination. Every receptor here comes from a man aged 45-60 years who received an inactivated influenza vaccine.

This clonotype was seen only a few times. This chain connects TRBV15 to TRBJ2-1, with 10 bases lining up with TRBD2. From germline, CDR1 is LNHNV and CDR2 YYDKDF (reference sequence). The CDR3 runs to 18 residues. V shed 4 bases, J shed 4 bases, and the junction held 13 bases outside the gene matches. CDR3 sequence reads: CATSTTLAGVSVYNEQFF. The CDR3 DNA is TGTGCCACCAGCACAACCCTAGCGGGAGTCTCCGTTTACAATGAGCAGTTCTTC.

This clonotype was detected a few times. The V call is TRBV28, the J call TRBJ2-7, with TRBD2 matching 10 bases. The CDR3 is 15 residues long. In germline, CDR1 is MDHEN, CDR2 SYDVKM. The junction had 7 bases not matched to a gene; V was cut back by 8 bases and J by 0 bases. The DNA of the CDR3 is TGTGCCAGCCAGACTAGCGGGCTTAGCTCCTACGAGCAGTACTTC. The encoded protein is CASQTSGLSSYEQYF.

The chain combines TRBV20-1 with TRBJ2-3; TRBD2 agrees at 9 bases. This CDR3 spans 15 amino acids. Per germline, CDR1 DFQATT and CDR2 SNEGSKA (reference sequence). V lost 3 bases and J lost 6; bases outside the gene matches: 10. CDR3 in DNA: TGCAGTGCTAGTCAGACTAGCGGATCTGGGGATACGCAGTATTTT. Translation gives CSASQTSGSGDTQYF.

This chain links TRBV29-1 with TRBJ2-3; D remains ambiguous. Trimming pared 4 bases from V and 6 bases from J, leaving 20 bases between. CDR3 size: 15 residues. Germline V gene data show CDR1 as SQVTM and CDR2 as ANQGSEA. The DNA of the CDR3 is TGCAGCGTTGCCTCGGATTACTCCCCCATTGATACGCAGTATTTT. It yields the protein CSVASDYSPIDTQYF.

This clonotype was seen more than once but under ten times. The CDR3 loop reads CASAPSAQETQYF. The CDR3 coding sequence is TGCGCCAGCGCCCCTAGCGCACAAGAGACCCAGTACTTC. V is TRBV5-1 and J is TRBJ2-5; the D gene is possibly TRBD2 (6 bases). Germline V gene sequence: CDR1 SGHRS, CDR2 YFSETQ. This CDR3 contains 13 residues. V gave up 7 bases and J gave up 2 bases, with 12 bases separating them.

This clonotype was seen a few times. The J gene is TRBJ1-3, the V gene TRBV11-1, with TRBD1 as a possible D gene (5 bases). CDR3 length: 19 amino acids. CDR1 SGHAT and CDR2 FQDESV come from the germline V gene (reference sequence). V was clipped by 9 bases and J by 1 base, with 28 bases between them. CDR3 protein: CASWGEEKLRTPSGNTIYF. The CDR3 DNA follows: TGTGCCAGTTGGGGGGAGGAGAAGTTACGGACGCCTTCTGGAAACACCATATATTTT.

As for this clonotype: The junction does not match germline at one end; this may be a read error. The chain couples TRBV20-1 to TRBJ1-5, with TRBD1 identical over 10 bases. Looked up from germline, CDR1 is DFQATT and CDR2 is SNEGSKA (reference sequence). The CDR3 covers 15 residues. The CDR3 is CSAGDRGLANQPQHF. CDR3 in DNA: TGCAGTGCTGGAGACAGGGGGCTAGCAAATCAGCCCCAGCATTTT.

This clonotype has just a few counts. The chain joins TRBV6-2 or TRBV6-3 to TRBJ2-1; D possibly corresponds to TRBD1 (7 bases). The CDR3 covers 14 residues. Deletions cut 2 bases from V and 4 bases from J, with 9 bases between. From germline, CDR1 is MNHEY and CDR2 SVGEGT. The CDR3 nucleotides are TGTGCCAGCAGTTACGCGGGACAGTACAATGAGCAGTTCTTC. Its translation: CASSYAGQYNEQFF.

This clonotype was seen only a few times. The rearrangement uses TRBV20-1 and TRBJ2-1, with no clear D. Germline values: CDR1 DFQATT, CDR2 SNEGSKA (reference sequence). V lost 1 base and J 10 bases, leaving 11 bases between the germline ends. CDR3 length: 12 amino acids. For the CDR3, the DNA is TGCAGTGCTAGAGTTCTATCAACGGAGCAGTTCTTC. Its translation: CSARVLSTEQFF.

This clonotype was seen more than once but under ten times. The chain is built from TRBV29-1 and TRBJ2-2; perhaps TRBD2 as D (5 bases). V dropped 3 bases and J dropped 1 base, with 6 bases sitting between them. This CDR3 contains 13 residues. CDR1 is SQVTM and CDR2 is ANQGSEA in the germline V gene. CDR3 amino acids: CSVDAGNTGELFF. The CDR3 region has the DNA TGCAGCGTTGATGCGGGGAACACCGGGGAGCTGTTTTTT.

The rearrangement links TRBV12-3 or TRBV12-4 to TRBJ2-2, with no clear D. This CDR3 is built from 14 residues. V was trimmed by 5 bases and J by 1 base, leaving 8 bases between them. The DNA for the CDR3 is TGTGCCAGCAGTACCCTAGGGAACACCGGGGAGCTGTTTTTT. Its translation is CASSTLGNTGELFF.

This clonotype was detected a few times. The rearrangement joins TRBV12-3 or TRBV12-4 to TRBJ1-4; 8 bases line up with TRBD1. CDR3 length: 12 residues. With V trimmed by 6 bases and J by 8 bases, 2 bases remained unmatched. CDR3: CASRRTGEKLFF. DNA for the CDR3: TGTGCCAGCAGGCGGACAGGGGAAAAACTGTTTTTT.

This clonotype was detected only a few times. In nucleotides, the CDR3 is TGTGCCAGCAGCTTGTTGCGGGGGATCCAAGAGACCCAGTACTTC. This encodes CASSLLRGIQETQYF. The J gene is TRBJ2-5, the V gene TRBV7-6; 7 bases map to TRBD2. The ends lost 3 bases at V and 1 base at J; junction bases unmatched: 5. CDR3 size: 15 residues. Looked up from germline, CDR1 is SGHVS and CDR2 is FNYEAQ.

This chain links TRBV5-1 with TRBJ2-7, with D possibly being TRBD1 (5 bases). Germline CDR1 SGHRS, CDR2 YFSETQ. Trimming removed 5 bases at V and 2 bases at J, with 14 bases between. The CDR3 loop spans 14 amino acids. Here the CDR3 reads CASRSGSGTYEQYF. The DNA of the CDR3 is TGCGCCAGCAGGTCCGGTTCAGGGACCTACGAGCAGTACTTC.

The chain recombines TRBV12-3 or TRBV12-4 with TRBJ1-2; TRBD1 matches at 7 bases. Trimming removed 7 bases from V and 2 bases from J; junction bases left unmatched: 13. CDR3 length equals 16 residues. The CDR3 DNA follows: TGTGCCAGCATACTGGGGGAGACAGGGACCAACTATGGCTACACCTTC. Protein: CASILGETGTNYGYTF.

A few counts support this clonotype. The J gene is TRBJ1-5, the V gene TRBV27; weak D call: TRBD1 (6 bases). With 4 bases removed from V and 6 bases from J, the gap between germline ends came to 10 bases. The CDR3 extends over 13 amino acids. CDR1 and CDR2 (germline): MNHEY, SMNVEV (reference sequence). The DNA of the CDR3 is TGTGCCAGCAGTTCGCAGGGGCCTCAGCCCCAGCATTTT. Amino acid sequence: CASSSQGPQPQHF.

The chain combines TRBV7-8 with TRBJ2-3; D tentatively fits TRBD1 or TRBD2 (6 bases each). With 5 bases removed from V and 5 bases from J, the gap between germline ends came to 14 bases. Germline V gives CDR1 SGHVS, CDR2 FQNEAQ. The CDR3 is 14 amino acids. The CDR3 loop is CASSISGGLDTQYF. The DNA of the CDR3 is TGTGCCAGCAGCATTAGTGGGGGGCTAGATACGCAGTATTTT.

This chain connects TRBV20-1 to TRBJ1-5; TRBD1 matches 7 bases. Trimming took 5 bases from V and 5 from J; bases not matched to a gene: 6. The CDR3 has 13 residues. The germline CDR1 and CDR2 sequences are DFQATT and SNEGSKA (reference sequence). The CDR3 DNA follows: TGCAGTGCTGGGGACAGTTTATATCAGCCCCAGCATTTT. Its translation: CSAGDSLYQPQHF.

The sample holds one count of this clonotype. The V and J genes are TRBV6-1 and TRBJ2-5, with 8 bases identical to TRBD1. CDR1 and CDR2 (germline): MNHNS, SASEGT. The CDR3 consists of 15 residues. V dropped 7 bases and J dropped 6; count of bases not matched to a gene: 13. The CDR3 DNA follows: TGTGCCAGCACCCATACAGGGGGGCTCGGCAAGACCCAGTACTTC. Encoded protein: CASTHTGGLGKTQYF.

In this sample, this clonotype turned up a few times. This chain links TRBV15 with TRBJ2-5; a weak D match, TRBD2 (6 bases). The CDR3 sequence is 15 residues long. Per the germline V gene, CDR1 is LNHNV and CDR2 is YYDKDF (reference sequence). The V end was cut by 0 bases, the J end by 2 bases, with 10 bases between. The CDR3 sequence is CATSREAGRQETQYF. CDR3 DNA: TGTGCCACCAGCAGAGAGGCAGGGAGGCAAGAGACCCAGTACTTC. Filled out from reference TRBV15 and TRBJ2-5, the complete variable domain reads DAMVIQNPRYQVTQFGKPVTLSCSQTLNHNVMYWYQQKSSQAPKLLFHYYDKDFNNEADTPDNFQSRRPNTSFCFLDIRSPGLGDTAMYLCATSREAGRQETQYFGPGTRLLVL.

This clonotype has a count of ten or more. The CDR3 nucleotides read TGTGCCAGCAGCCAAGACGGAGCAACTAATGAAAAACTGTTTTTT. Protein sequence: CASSQDGATNEKLFF. The J gene is TRBJ1-4, the V gene TRBV3-1; no clear D gene. The CDR3 has 15 residues. Germline CDR1 and CDR2: LGHDT and YNNKEL (reference sequence). V lost 0 bases and J lost 0, with 5 bases in between.

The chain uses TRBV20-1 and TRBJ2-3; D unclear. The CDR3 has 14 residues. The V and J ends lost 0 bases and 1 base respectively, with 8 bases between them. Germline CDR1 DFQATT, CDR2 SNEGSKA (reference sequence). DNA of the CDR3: TGCAGTGCTAGAGATAGGGCGCGCACAGATACGCAGTATTTT. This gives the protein CSARDRARTDTQYF.

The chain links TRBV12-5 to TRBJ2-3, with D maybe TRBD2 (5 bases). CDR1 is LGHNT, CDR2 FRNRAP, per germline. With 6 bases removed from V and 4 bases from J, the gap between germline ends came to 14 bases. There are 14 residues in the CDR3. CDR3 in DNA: TGTGCTAGTGGCCGCGACGGGATCCCAGATACGCAGTATTTT. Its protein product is CASGRDGIPDTQYF.

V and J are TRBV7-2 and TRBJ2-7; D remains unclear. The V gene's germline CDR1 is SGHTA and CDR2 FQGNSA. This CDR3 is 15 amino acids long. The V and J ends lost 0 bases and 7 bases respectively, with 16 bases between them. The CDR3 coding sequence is TGTGCCAGCAGCTTAGCTGGACCGGACGTCGGGGAGCAGTACTTC. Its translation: CASSLAGPDVGEQYF. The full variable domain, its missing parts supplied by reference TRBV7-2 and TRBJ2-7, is GAGVSQSPSNKVTEKGKDVELRCDPISGHTALYWYRQSLGQGLEFLIYFQGNSAPDKSGLPSDRFSAERTGGSVSTLTIQRTQQEDSAVYLCASSLAGPDVGEQYFGPGTRLTVT.

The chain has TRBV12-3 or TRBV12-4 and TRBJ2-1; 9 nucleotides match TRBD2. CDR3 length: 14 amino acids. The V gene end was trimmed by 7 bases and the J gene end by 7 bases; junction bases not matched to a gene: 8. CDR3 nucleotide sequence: TGTGCCAGCAAGGGTCTAGCGGGGTTAAATGAGCAGTTCTTC. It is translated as CASKGLAGLNEQFF.

The CDR3 bases are TGTGCCAGCAGCTTCCAAGACACAGATACGCAGTATTTT. It is translated as CASSFQDTDTQYF. The chain is built from TRBV3-1 and TRBJ2-3; no clear D. V was clipped by 5 bases and J by 2 bases, with 8 bases between them. The V gene's germline CDR1 is LGHDT and CDR2 YNNKEL (reference sequence). The CDR3 has 13 residues.